These 32 T cell receptor beta chains came from one sample sequenced in a study of CD8+ T cells in alopecia areata. Sequencing relied on a cDNA template that was reverse transcribed from extracted RNA. The repertoire was sequenced with immunoSEQ multiplex PCR; TCRdb's copy has only in-frame clones and lacks some. In the table there are 110,000 or so clones, 55% to 65% of which are singletons. Sequencing input: CD4+ T cells sorted from blood. The source of these receptors is a human donor in good health.

To note about this clone: Other DNA sequences of this sample code for an identical CDR3. The chain links TRBV5-1 to TRBJ2-5; 7 bases are shared with TRBD2. The CDR3 has 14 amino acids. With V trimmed by 0 bases and J by 1 base, 0 bases remained unmatched. Per the germline V gene, CDR1 is SGHRS and CDR2 is YFSETQ. The CDR3 is CASSLAGGQETQYF. The CDR3 DNA follows: TGCGCCAGCAGCTTGGCGGGGGGCCAAGAGACCCAGTACTTC.

The rearrangement uses TRBV29-1 and TRBJ2-5, with D possibly matching TRBD2 (6 bases). The V end was cut by 6 bases, the J end by 5 bases, with 13 bases between. The CDR3 has 12 residues. Germline V lookup: CDR1 SQVTM, CDR2 ANQGSEA. The CDR3 region is CSVRGLVETQYF. CDR3 nucleotides: TGCAGCGTCCGGGGACTCGTGGAGACCCAGTACTTC. The full variable domain, rest sourced from reference TRBV29-1 and TRBJ2-5, is SAVISQKPSRDICQRGTSLTIQCQVDSQVTMMFWYRQQPGQSLTLIATANQGSEATYESGFVIDKFPISRPNLTFSTLTVSNMSPEDSSIYLCSVRGLVETQYFGPGTRLLVL.

This chain connects TRBV15 to TRBJ1-5; D is unclear. The CDR3 has 14 residues. V was trimmed by 1 base and J by 7 bases, leaving 11 bases between them. The germline V gene encodes CDR1 LNHNV and CDR2 YYDKDF (reference sequence). CDR3 sequence: CATSRGTGGQPQHF. For the CDR3, the DNA is TGTGCCACCAGCAGAGGAACGGGAGGGCAGCCCCAGCATTTT.

The V gene is TRBV30, the J gene TRBJ1-2; D is unclear. In germline, CDR1 is GTSNPN, CDR2 SVGIG (reference sequence). The CDR3 is 14 residues long. V lost 2 bases, J lost 5 bases, and 15 bases lay in between. DNA for the CDR3: TGTGCCTGGAGTCTCTCCGGTACCCTATATGGCTACACCTTC. Its translation: CAWSLSGTLYGYTF.

The V and J genes are TRBV5-6 and TRBJ2-7; D not certain. CDR3 size: 13 residues. The germline CDR1 and CDR2 sequences are SGHDT and YYEEEE. Trimming shortened V by 1 base and J by 2 bases, and 7 bases separated the two germline ends. For the CDR3, the DNA is TGTGCCAGCAGCTTGCAGACCGCCTACGAGCAGTACTTC. The encoded protein is CASSLQTAYEQYF. Looking up the rest from reference TRBV5-6 and TRBJ2-7 gives the full variable domain: DAGVTQSPTHLIKTRGQQVTLRCSPKSGHDTVSWYQQALGQGPQFIFQYYEEEERQRGNFPDRFSGHQFPNYSSELNVNALLLGDSALYLCASSLQTAYEQYFGPGTRLTVT.

V gene TRBV2 combines with J gene TRBJ2-2; possibly TRBD1 or TRBD2 for D (5 bases each). Germline CDR1 and CDR2: SNHLY and FYNNEI. The CDR3 has 14 residues. The V end lost 7 bases, the J end lost 6 bases, and 15 bases lay between the germline ends. The CDR3 DNA is TGTGCCAGCACCCCTGGGGACGGGTCCGGGGAGCTGTTTTTT. Translating gives CASTPGDGSGELFF. Variable domain in full (rest from reference TRBV2 and TRBJ2-2): EPEVTQTPSHQVTQMGQEVILRCVPISNHLYFYWYRQILGQKVEFLVSFYNNEISEKSEIFDDQFSVERPDGSNFTLKIRSTKLEDSAMYFCASTPGDGSGELFFGEGSRLTVL.

This clone has just one count. The V gene is TRBV29-1, the J gene TRBJ2-7; tentative D call: TRBD1 (5 bases). The germline gives CDR1 SQVTM, CDR2 ANQGSEA. V lost 6 bases to trimming and J lost 6 bases, with 18 bases between them. The CDR3 loop spans 13 amino acids. Here the CDR3 reads CSVVDNHPSEQYF. In DNA, the CDR3 is TGCAGCGTGGTGGACAATCACCCCTCCGAGCAGTACTTC.

The chain is built from TRBV7-3 and TRBJ2-1; D is undetermined. V lost 5 bases, J lost 0 bases, and 8 bases lay in between. The CDR3 loop spans 14 amino acids. Per germline, CDR1 SGHTA and CDR2 FQGTGA. CDR3 bases: TGTGCCAGCAGCCGCCAGGCCTCCTACAATGAGCAGTTCTTC. Translating it yields CASSRQASYNEQFF. Together with reference TRBV7-3 and TRBJ2-1, the CDR3 gives the full variable domain: GAGVSQTPSNKVTEKGKYVELRCDPISGHTALYWYRQSLGQGPEFLIYFQGTGAADDSGLPNDRFFAVRPEGSVSTLKIQRTERGDSAVYLCASSRQASYNEQFFGPGTRLTVL.

The V and J genes are TRBV27 and TRBJ2-7, with 12 nucleotides matching TRBD1. The CDR3 extends over 15 amino acids. CDR1 MNHEY and CDR2 SMNVEV come from the germline V gene (reference sequence). J was trimmed by 5 bases and V by 6 bases; bases with no gene match: 8. CDR3 DNA: TGTGCCAGCAGAAACTCCGGGACAGGGGGCCACGAGCAGTACTTC. Its translation is CASRNSGTGGHEQYF.

The chain joins TRBV7-2 to TRBJ1-2, with D perhaps TRBD1 (5 bases). The germline V gene has CDR1 SGHTA and CDR2 FQGNSA. The V and J ends lost 5 bases and 6 bases respectively, with 19 bases between them. The CDR3 extends over 15 amino acids. The CDR3 DNA follows: TGTGCCAGCAGCCTGAGTCCCCGTGTACAGGATGGCTACACCTTC. This sequence encodes CASSLSPRVQDGYTF.

The rearrangement links TRBV29-1 to TRBJ2-5, with a possible D match to TRBD1 (6 bases). Germline V gene sequence: CDR1 SQVTM, CDR2 ANQGSEA. This CDR3 has 14 amino acids. V was clipped by 7 bases and J by 1 base, with 16 bases between them. CDR3 protein: CSAGQTGFQETQYF. The CDR3 region has the DNA TGCAGCGCGGGCCAGACAGGATTCCAAGAGACCCAGTACTTC. Combining the CDR3 with reference TRBV29-1 and TRBJ2-5 gives the whole variable domain SAVISQKPSRDICQRGTSLTIQCQVDSQVTMMFWYRQQPGQSLTLIATANQGSEATYESGFVIDKFPISRPNLTFSTLTVSNMSPEDSSIYLCSAGQTGFQETQYFGPGTRLLVL.

This clone was counted between two and nine times. The chain employs TRBV9 and TRBJ1-5; possibly TRBD1 for D (6 bases). Trimming took off 3 bases at V and 5 bases at J, with 12 bases between the two ends. Germline V gives CDR1 SGDLS, CDR2 YYNGEE. CDR3 length: 14 residues. The CDR3 nucleotides are TGTGCCAGCAGCGCTTCACAGGGATATCAGCCCCAGCATTTT. Translating gives CASSASQGYQPQHF.

The genes are TRBV19 and TRBJ1-5; 8 bases match TRBD1. V lost 5 bases and J lost 2; bases outside the gene matches: 11. The length of the CDR3 is 17 residues. CDR1 is LNHDA and CDR2 is SQIVND in the germline V gene (reference sequence). The CDR3 DNA follows: TGTGCCAGTAGTGTGCTACCTCAGGGGGCAGGCAATCAGCCCCAGCATTTT. Residues: CASSVLPQGAGNQPQHF.

This rearrangement joins TRBV6-5 to TRBJ1-1; 7 positions agree with TRBD1. The CDR3 has 14 amino acids. Trimming took 5 bases from V and 3 from J; bases not matched to a gene: 6. Germline CDR1 MNHEY, CDR2 SVGAGI. The CDR3 protein is CASSRDRADTEAFF. CDR3 sequence (DNA): TGTGCCAGCAGTCGCGACAGGGCCGACACTGAAGCTTTCTTT.

V usage is TRBV29-1 and J usage is TRBJ2-2; D is unclear. CDR1 is SQVTM and CDR2 is ANQGSEA in the germline V gene. This CDR3 region has 12 residues. V lost 7 bases to trimming and J lost 6 bases, with 12 bases between them. This CDR3 reads CSGDLPSGELFF. For the CDR3, the DNA is TGCAGCGGCGACCTACCGTCCGGGGAGCTGTTTTTT.

The genes are TRBV7-9 and TRBJ1-1; D gene unclear. Looked up from germline, CDR1 is SEHNR and CDR2 is FQNEAQ (reference sequence). The CDR3 runs to 14 residues. V was shortened by 1 base and J by 5 bases, with 11 bases between the two germline ends. The DNA of the CDR3 is TGTGCCAGCAGCTTAGGGGTTGAGAGGACTGAAGCTTTCTTT. Translating it yields CASSLGVERTEAFF.

V and J are TRBV30 and TRBJ1-1, with 7 bases identical to TRBD1. The CDR3 runs to 14 residues. The V segment lost 1 base and the J segment 1 base; nucleotides outside the gene matches: 3. CDR1 is GTSNPN and CDR2 is SVGIG in the germline V gene (reference sequence). The CDR3 nucleotides read TGTGCCTGGAGTGAGGGGGCCTGGAACACTGAAGCTTTCTTT. Amino acid sequence: CAWSEGAWNTEAFF.

This chain links TRBV30 with TRBJ2-2, with TRBD2 matching 8 bases. Per the germline V gene, CDR1 is GTSNPN and CDR2 is SVGIG (reference sequence). V lost 5 bases and J lost 8; bases outside the gene matches: 7. The CDR3 runs 13 residues. In DNA form, the CDR3 reads TGTGCCTGGTCCCCGGCGGGGGGTGGGGAGCTGTTTTTT. This encodes CAWSPAGGGELFF.

This chain uses TRBV15 with TRBJ2-3; 12 bases are a match to TRBD2. Germline CDR1 LNHNV, CDR2 YYDKDF (reference sequence). With V trimmed by 1 base and J by 4 bases, 3 bases remained unmatched. This CDR3 contains 16 residues. CDR3 protein: CATSRGLAGEADTQYF. The CDR3 nucleotides read TGTGCCACCAGCAGAGGACTAGCGGGGGAGGCAGATACGCAGTATTTT. Using reference TRBV15 and TRBJ2-3 for the parts outside the CDR3, the full variable domain is DAMVIQNPRYQVTQFGKPVTLSCSQTLNHNVMYWYQQKSSQAPKLLFHYYDKDFNNEADTPDNFQSRRPNTSFCFLDIRSPGLGDTAMYLCATSRGLAGEADTQYFGPGTRLTVL.

The chain recombines TRBV7-2 with TRBJ2-5, with a tentative D call TRBD2 (6 bases). Between the trimmed V and J ends, which lost 10 bases and 9 bases, there was a span of 21 bases. Looked up from germline, CDR1 is SGHTA and CDR2 is FQGNSA. The CDR3 has 13 residues. Here the CDR3 DNA reads TGTGCCACCCGGGCAGTGACTACGGGGGCCCAGTACTTC. Translated, it gives CATRAVTTGAQYF.

This clone turned up a few times. The chain uses TRBV4-1 and TRBJ2-1, with 7 bases aligning to TRBD2. V shed 1 base, J shed 15 bases, and the junction held 9 bases outside the gene matches. Germline CDR1 MGHRA, CDR2 YSYEKL. The CDR3 sequence is 13 residues long. The DNA of the CDR3 is TGCGCCAGCAGCCAAGTTCCCATGGGGAGGGGGTTCTTC. Its protein is CASSQVPMGRGFF.

V usage is TRBV29-1 and J usage is TRBJ1-2, with a weak D call TRBD1 (5 bases). The CDR3 sequence is 13 residues long. V was shortened by 8 bases and J by 3 bases, with 16 bases between the two germline ends. Germline CDR1 reads SQVTM; CDR2 reads ANQGSEA. The CDR3 loop reads CSPKGSGDYGYTF. Here the CDR3 DNA reads TGCAGCCCCAAGGGGTCAGGCGACTATGGCTACACCTTC.

The rearrangement links TRBV4-1 to TRBJ1-1, with D possibly being TRBD1 (5 bases). CDR1 and CDR2 from the germline V gene are MGHRA and YSYEKL. The V end was cut by 3 bases, the J end by 12 bases, with 20 bases between. This CDR3 has 14 amino acids. This CDR3 reads CASSHTGGAGQPFF. CDR3 nucleotides: TGCGCCAGCAGCCACACAGGTGGGGCAGGGCAACCTTTCTTT.

The sample holds a few counts of this clone. The chain carries TRBV30 and TRBJ2-6; D uncertain. The CDR3 spans 17 residues. Trimming took off 1 base at V and 2 bases at J, with 15 bases between the two ends. Per germline, CDR1 GTSNPN and CDR2 SVGIG (reference sequence). As DNA, the CDR3 is TGTGCCTGGAGTGCCAGATTCGGAGACACTGGGGCCAACGTCCTGACTTTC. Its translation is CAWSARFGDTGANVLTF. The full variable domain, its missing parts supplied by reference TRBV30 and TRBJ2-6, is SQTIHQWPATLVQPVGSPLSLECTVEGTSNPNLYWYRQAAGRGLQLLFYSVGIGQISSEVPQNLSASRPQDRQFILSSKKLLLSDSGFYLCAWSARFGDTGANVLTFGAGSRLTVL.

The J gene is TRBJ2-5, the V gene TRBV5-1; TRBD1 is a possible D gene (5 bases). CDR1 SGHRS and CDR2 YFSETQ come from the germline V gene. The CDR3 runs to 12 residues. Trimming shortened V by 2 bases and J by 5 bases, and 7 bases separated the two germline ends. The CDR3, as DNA: TGCGCCAGCAGCTTCCCAGGGGAGACCCAGTACTTC. Translating gives CASSFPGETQYF.

This clone was picked up a small number of times. The chain couples TRBV7-7 to TRBJ2-1; a weak D match, TRBD2 (5 bases). The germline V and J ends were trimmed by 5 bases and 6 bases, with 17 bases remaining between them. The CDR3 has 15 residues. Germline V gives CDR1 SSHAT, CDR2 FNYEAQ (reference sequence). CDR3 nucleotide sequence: TGTGCCAGCAGCCGAGGGATTAAACCCCCCAATGAGCAGTTCTTC. Residues: CASSRGIKPPNEQFF.

A few counts support this clone. The rearrangement joins TRBV2 to TRBJ2-7, with D maybe TRBD1 (5 bases). The CDR3 is 12 amino acids. Per germline, CDR1 SNHLY and CDR2 FYNNEI. Trimming pared 8 bases from V and 3 bases from J, leaving 11 bases between. Here the CDR3 DNA reads TGTGCCAGCTACGACAGTTACTACGAGCAGTACTTC. Its protein product is CASYDSYYEQYF.

The chain couples TRBV2 to TRBJ2-5; D is unresolved. The ends were cut back, 6 bases at V and 5 bases at J, with 7 bases in the middle. This CDR3 is 11 amino acids long. From germline, CDR1 is SNHLY and CDR2 FYNNEI. The CDR3 sequence is CASSGPETQYF. The DNA for the CDR3 is TGTGCCAGCAGCGGTCCGGAGACCCAGTACTTC.

This clone was counted a few times. V usage is TRBV2 and J usage is TRBJ2-5, with 7 bases lining up with TRBD1. Trimming at V came to 6 bases and at J to 1 base, leaving 11 bases not matched to a gene. The CDR3 runs to 16 residues. Germline values: CDR1 SNHLY, CDR2 FYNNEI. Here the CDR3 DNA reads TGTGCCAGCAGGTTGGGCCTCGGGACAGTCCAAGAGACCCAGTACTTC. Encoded protein: CASRLGLGTVQETQYF.

The chain uses TRBV11-2 and TRBJ2-3; D uncertain. Germline lookup yields CDR1 SGHAT and CDR2 FQNNGV. The V and J ends lost 1 base and 1 base respectively, with 9 bases between them. The CDR3 is made up of 15 amino acids. The CDR3 DNA sequence: TGTGCCAGCAGCTTAGCCCATAGGCGCACAGATACGCAGTATTTT. This translates into CASSLAHRRTDTQYF.

There are a few counts of this clone. This rearrangement joins TRBV29-1 to TRBJ2-5; D call uncertain. The V end was cut by 4 bases, the J end by 2 bases, with 8 bases between. The CDR3 has 12 amino acids. Germline CDR1 reads SQVTM; CDR2 reads ANQGSEA. The CDR3 loop is CSVATIQETQYF. CDR3 coding DNA: TGCAGCGTTGCCACAATTCAAGAGACCCAGTACTTC. The complete variable domain, with remaining parts taken from reference TRBV29-1 and TRBJ2-5, reads SAVISQKPSRDICQRGTSLTIQCQVDSQVTMMFWYRQQPGQSLTLIATANQGSEATYESGFVIDKFPISRPNLTFSTLTVSNMSPEDSSIYLCSVATIQETQYFGPGTRLLVL.

The CDR3 nucleotides are TGTGCCAGCAGTGGCCGGGACAGGGCTGAAAAACTGTTTTTT. This gives the protein CASSGRDRAEKLFF. J is TRBJ1-4 and V is TRBV6-1, with TRBD1 identical over 9 bases. The CDR3 spans 14 residues. Germline trimming cut 4 bases from V and 7 bases from J; bases unmatched to any gene: 4. Germline V CDR1 and CDR2: MNHNS, SASEGT.